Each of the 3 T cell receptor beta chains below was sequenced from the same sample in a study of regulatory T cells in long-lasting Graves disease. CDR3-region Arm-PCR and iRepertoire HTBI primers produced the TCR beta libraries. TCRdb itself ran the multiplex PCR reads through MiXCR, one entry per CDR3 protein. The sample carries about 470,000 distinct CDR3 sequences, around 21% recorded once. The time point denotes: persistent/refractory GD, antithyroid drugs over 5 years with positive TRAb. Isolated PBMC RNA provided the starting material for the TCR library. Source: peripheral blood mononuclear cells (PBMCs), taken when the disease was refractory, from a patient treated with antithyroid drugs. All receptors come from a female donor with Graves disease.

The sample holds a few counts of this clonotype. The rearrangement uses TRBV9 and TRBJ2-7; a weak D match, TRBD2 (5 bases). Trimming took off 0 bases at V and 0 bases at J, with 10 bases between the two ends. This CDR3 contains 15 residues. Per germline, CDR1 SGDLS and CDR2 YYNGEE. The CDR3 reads CASSVGASLSYEQYF. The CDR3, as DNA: TGTGCCAGCAGCGTAGGGGCTAGCCTCTCCTACGAGCAGTACTTC.

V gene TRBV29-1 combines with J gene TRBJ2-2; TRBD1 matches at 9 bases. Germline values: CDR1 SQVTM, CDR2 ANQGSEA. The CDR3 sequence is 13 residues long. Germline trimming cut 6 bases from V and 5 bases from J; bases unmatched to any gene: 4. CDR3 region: CSVTGGWTGELFF. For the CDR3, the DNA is TGCAGCGTGACAGGGGGATGGACCGGGGAGCTGTTTTTT.

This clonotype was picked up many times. The CDR3 coding sequence is TGTGCCAGCAGTTCGCAACTTCTCCGGACAGGGGTTACCGGGGAGCTGTTTTTT. Amino acids: CASSSQLLRTGVTGELFF. This chain uses TRBV27 with TRBJ2-2, with 9 nucleotides matching TRBD1. The junction had 14 bases not matched to a gene; V was cut back by 4 bases and J by 5 bases. Germline-derived CDR1 and CDR2 are MNHEY and SMNVEV (reference sequence). The CDR3 consists of 18 residues.